The 27 T cell receptor beta chains in this list originate from one sample, sequenced in a study of shared clonotypes between healthy human individuals. Clones were read by immunoSEQ multiplex PCR, and TCRdb kept only the in-frame ones, dropping some. Here the sample spans about 110,000 clones, about 70% being singletons. The material sequenced was memory CD8+ T cells sorted from blood. Subset reported: CD45RO+ cells pooled with CCR7-negative TemRA cells. The source of these receptors is a woman aged 25 to 39 in good health.

CDR3 amino acids: CASSPGLADSSYEQYF. Here the CDR3 DNA reads TGTGCCAGCAGCCCCGGACTAGCGGATAGCTCCTACGAGCAGTACTTC. The chain has TRBV7-9 and TRBJ2-7; 10 bases are shared with TRBD2. Unmatched junction bases numbered 7, after V lost 5 bases and J lost 0 bases. This CDR3 spans 16 amino acids. Per the germline V gene, CDR1 is SEHNR and CDR2 is FQNEAQ (reference sequence).

This chain joins TRBV5-1 and TRBJ2-7, with TRBD1 matching over 9 bases. Germline V gene sequence: CDR1 SGHRS, CDR2 YFSETQ. The CDR3 contains 17 residues. Trimming removed 2 bases from V and 1 base from J; junction bases left unmatched: 10. DNA for the CDR3: TGCGCCAGCAGCTTTGGGTTGGGGACAGGGCAATCCTACGAGCAGTACTTC. Its translation is CASSFGLGTGQSYEQYF.

The gene calls are TRBV5-4 and TRBJ1-2, with a weak D call TRBD1 (6 bases). CDR1 is SGHNT, CDR2 YYREEE, per germline (reference sequence). The V end lost 4 bases, the J end lost 4 bases, and 17 bases lay between the germline ends. The CDR3 loop spans 15 amino acids. CDR3 nucleotides: TGTGCCAGCAGCCCCGAAGGACAGTTTAGCTATGGCTACACCTTC. Translated: CASSPEGQFSYGYTF. The entire variable domain, with the rest obtained from reference TRBV5-4 and TRBJ1-2, is as follows: ETGVTQSPTHLIKTRGQQVTLRCSSQSGHNTVSWYQQALGQGPQFIFQYYREEENGRGNFPPRFSGLQFPNYSSELNVNALELDDSALYLCASSPEGQFSYGYTFGSGTRLTVV.

This chain joins TRBV28 and TRBJ2-5; a weak D match, TRBD1 (6 bases). With 3 bases removed from V and 2 bases from J, the gap between germline ends came to 13 bases. The length of the CDR3 is 15 residues. Germline values: CDR1 MDHEN, CDR2 SYDVKM. The CDR3 region has the DNA TGTGCCAGCAGTTTGATAGGGACACCGCAAGAGACCCAGTACTTC. Translated, it gives CASSLIGTPQETQYF.

This chain joins TRBV6-1 and TRBJ2-6; possibly TRBD2 for D (6 bases). The V and J ends lost 4 bases and 0 bases respectively, with 13 bases between them. Per germline, CDR1 MNHNS and CDR2 SASEGT. The CDR3 consists of 17 residues. CDR3 in DNA: TGTGCCAGCAGTGCGGGACTCCTGAGCTCTGGGGCCAACGTCCTGACTTTC. Translating gives CASSAGLLSSGANVLTF.

CDR3 region: CASSPEISYGYTF. CDR3 DNA: TGTGCCAGCAGCCCGGAGATTTCCTACGGCTACACCTTC. This chain connects TRBV5-4 to TRBJ1-2; D is uncertain. The V gene lost 4 bases and the J gene lost 8 bases, with 15 bases spanning the gap. Germline values: CDR1 SGHNT, CDR2 YYREEE (reference sequence). This CDR3 comprises 13 residues.

This clone was observed a single time. The chain combines TRBV2 with TRBJ2-1, with D possibly matching TRBD1 (6 bases). CDR1 and CDR2 from the germline V gene are SNHLY and FYNNEI. The CDR3 extends over 13 amino acids. The V end was cut by 5 bases, the J end by 2 bases, with 7 bases between. For the CDR3, the DNA is TGTGCCAGCAGTAACAGGGCCTACAATGAGCAGTTCTTC. Translating it yields CASSNRAYNEQFF.

This clone was counted between two and nine times. J is TRBJ2-7 and V is TRBV4-1; TRBD2 agrees at 10 bases. V trimming: 2 bases; J trimming: 6 bases; junction bases outside the gene matches: 4. CDR1 is MGHRA, CDR2 YSYEKL, per germline. The CDR3 covers 14 residues. CDR3 nucleotides: TGCGCCAGCAGCCAACTAGCGGGAGTGGGCGAGCAGTACTTC. Residues: CASSQLAGVGEQYF.

In regard to this clone: With a far larger clone one base away, a read error is the likely cause. The chain combines TRBV28 with TRBJ2-7; D is unresolved. The CDR3 is 15 residues long. V lost 7 bases, J lost 4 bases, and 20 bases lay in between. Germline assignment: CDR1 MDHEN and CDR2 SYDVKM. The CDR3 region has the DNA TGTGCCAGCAACCACCAAAATTCGGGTTTTTACGAGCAGTACTTC. Its translation: CASNHQNSGFYEQYF.

The rearrangement uses TRBV5-6 and TRBJ2-6; no firm D call. The CDR3 totals 15 residues. Trimming took 1 base from V and 0 from J, leaving 5 bases between them. The germline V gene has CDR1 SGHDT and CDR2 YYEEEE. CDR3 protein: CASSLWDSGANVLTF. Here the CDR3 DNA reads TGTGCCAGCAGCTTGTGGGACTCTGGGGCCAACGTCCTGACTTTC.

This clone has a handful of counts. DNA for the CDR3: TGTGCCAGTACCGGTGCAGGGGAGGGCGGGGAGCTGTTTTTT. Its translation is CASTGAGEGGELFF. The genes are TRBV6-1 and TRBJ2-2, with a tentative D call TRBD2 (7 bases). Germline-derived CDR1 and CDR2 are MNHNS and SASEGT. The CDR3 has 14 residues. Trimming pared 9 bases from V and 7 bases from J, leaving 18 bases between.

With respect to this clone: Given a much more abundant clone one base away, this may be a read error. Other DNA sequences of this sample code for an identical CDR3. The V and J genes are TRBV28 and TRBJ2-1, with D unresolved. Between the trimmed V and J ends, which lost 2 bases and 2 bases, there was a span of 10 bases. Germline V CDR1 and CDR2: MDHEN, SYDVKM. CDR3 size: 15 residues. CDR3 nucleotide sequence: TGTGCCAGCAGTTTAACGGGCGAGCCCTACAATGAGCAGTTCTTC. Translation gives CASSLTGEPYNEQFF.

The J gene is TRBJ2-1, the V gene TRBV11-2, with 8 bases fitting TRBD2. From germline, CDR1 is SGHAT and CDR2 FQNNGV. This CDR3 has 16 amino acids. After removal of 0 bases from V and 3 bases from J, the junction contained 4 bases not matched to a gene. The CDR3 nucleotides are TGTGCCAGCAGCTTAGATCTAGCGGGTGGCTACAATGAGCAGTTCTTC. This encodes CASSLDLAGGYNEQFF. Together with reference TRBV11-2 and TRBJ2-1, the CDR3 gives the full variable domain: EAGVAQSPRYKIIEKRQSVAFWCNPISGHATLYWYQQILGQGPKLLIQFQNNGVVDDSQLPKDRFSAERLKGVDSTLKIQPAKLEDSAVYLCASSLDLAGGYNEQFFGPGTRLTVL.

V is TRBV25-1 and J is TRBJ2-3; D not resolved. V was trimmed by 3 bases and J by 1 base, leaving 11 bases between them. This CDR3 contains 15 residues. Germline CDR1 MGHDK, CDR2 SYGVNS. The CDR3 DNA sequence: TGTGCCAGCAGTGACGGCGGAAGAGGCACAGATACGCAGTATTTT. It encodes CASSDGGRGTDTQYF.

The rearrangement links TRBV11-2 to TRBJ2-2; 15 nucleotides line up with TRBD2. The CDR3 totals 16 residues. Germline trimming cut 6 bases from V and 5 bases from J; bases unmatched to any gene: 4. Germline CDR1 and CDR2: SGHAT and FQNNGV. Here the CDR3 reads CASSIGTSGRTGELFF. CDR3 sequence (DNA): TGTGCCAGCAGTATAGGGACTAGCGGGAGGACCGGGGAGCTGTTTTTT.

The chain has TRBV28 and TRBJ1-5; D possibly corresponds to TRBD1 (5 bases). CDR1 is MDHEN and CDR2 is SYDVKM in the germline V gene. The CDR3 has 15 residues. V was trimmed by 5 bases and J by 0 bases, leaving 11 bases between them. This chain's CDR3 is CASSPTDLSNQPQHF. Written as DNA, the CDR3 is TGTGCCAGCAGTCCGACAGACCTTAGCAATCAGCCCCAGCATTTT.

The chain carries TRBV27 and TRBJ2-3, with TRBD1 matching 7 bases. Germline CDR1 reads MNHEY; CDR2 reads SMNVEV (reference sequence). The CDR3 runs to 14 residues. The V and J ends lost 6 bases and 3 bases, in that order; junction bases with no gene match: 6. CDR3 sequence (DNA): TGTGCCAGCAGCGACAGGGCTGTTACAGATACGCAGTATTTT. It encodes CASSDRAVTDTQYF.

V and J are TRBV20-1 and TRBJ2-1, with D tentatively TRBD1 or TRBD2 (6 bases each). Germline CDR1 reads DFQATT; CDR2 reads SNEGSKA (reference sequence). The CDR3 loop spans 11 amino acids. The V end was cut by 5 bases, the J end by 12 bases, with 14 bases between. CDR3 in amino acids: CSAPAGGWQFF. CDR3 coding DNA: TGCAGTGCTCCTGCCGGGGGCTGGCAGTTCTTC.

This clone occurred a few times. CDR3: CASSLGDRATEAFF. CDR3 nucleotides: TGCGCCAGCAGCTTGGGGGACAGGGCTACTGAAGCTTTCTTT. The chain has TRBV5-1 and TRBJ1-1; 9 nucleotides match TRBD1. The germline V gene encodes CDR1 SGHRS and CDR2 YFSETQ. This CDR3 comprises 14 residues. The V and J ends lost 0 bases and 5 bases, in that order; junction bases with no gene match: 2.

This clone was counted a few times. As DNA, the CDR3 is TGTGCCAGCAGTTTTGCGAGGACTGAAGCTTTCTTT. It yields the protein CASSFARTEAFF. The chain couples TRBV28 to TRBJ1-1; unclear D gene. V was clipped by 3 bases and J by 5 bases, with 7 bases between them. There are 12 residues in the CDR3. Germline CDR1 reads MDHEN; CDR2 reads SYDVKM. The full variable domain, in which reference TRBV28 and TRBJ1-1 provide the parts outside the CDR3, is DVKVTQSSRYLVKRTGEKVFLECVQDMDHENMFWYRQDPGLGLRLIYFSYDVKMKEKGDIPEGYSVSREKKERFSLILESASTNQTSMYLCASSFARTEAFFGQGTRLTVV.

The chain combines TRBV9 with TRBJ1-3; D is ambiguous. The CDR3 consists of 15 residues. Trimming took 0 bases from V and 2 from J, leaving 9 bases between them. Germline V lookup: CDR1 SGDLS, CDR2 YYNGEE. The CDR3 sequence is CASSVAITAGNTIYF. CDR3 coding DNA: TGTGCCAGCAGCGTAGCCATAACCGCTGGAAACACCATATATTTT.

V usage is TRBV28 and J usage is TRBJ1-1; 7 bases align to TRBD1. The CDR3 spans 16 residues. Trimming cost V 5 bases and J 1 base; bases outside gene matches: 10. Germline-derived CDR1 and CDR2 are MDHEN and SYDVKM. The CDR3 protein is CASSTQGNFANTEAFF. The CDR3 DNA sequence: TGTGCCAGCAGTACACAGGGGAATTTTGCGAACACTGAAGCTTTCTTT.

There are a few counts of this clone. This sequence joins TRBV27 and TRBJ2-7, with TRBD2 identical over 8 bases. Germline V gene lookup returns CDR1 MNHEY and CDR2 SMNVEV (reference sequence). The CDR3 has 16 amino acids. After removal of 2 bases from V and 0 bases from J, the junction contained 6 bases not matched to a gene. Written as DNA, the CDR3 is TGTGCCAGCAGTTTACGGTTCGGGGGGGGCTCCTACGAGCAGTACTTC. It specifies CASSLRFGGGSYEQYF.

The chain carries TRBV29-1 and TRBJ1-1; possible D gene TRBD1, 5 bases. Trimming removed 3 bases from V and 5 bases from J, with 13 bases in between. This CDR3 has 13 amino acids. The V gene's germline CDR1 is SQVTM and CDR2 ANQGSEA. The CDR3 here is CSVDDPGITEAFF. The CDR3 DNA reads as TGCAGCGTTGACGACCCAGGGATAACTGAAGCTTTCTTT.

This clone occurred a few times. J is TRBJ2-3 and V is TRBV4-2; D is possibly TRBD1 (5 bases). The CDR3 runs to 18 residues. Trimming shortened V by 2 bases and J by 0 bases, and 18 bases separated the two germline ends. CDR1 LGHNA and CDR2 YNFKEQ come from the germline V gene. For the CDR3, the DNA is TGTGCCAGCAGCCAACAGGACACTTCTACCTCTAGCACAGATACGCAGTATTTT. Translation: CASSQQDTSTSSTDTQYF.

The rearrangement joins TRBV29-1 to TRBJ2-7; 10 nucleotides align to TRBD1. The CDR3 has 12 residues. J gave up 4 bases and V 6 bases, and 3 bases lay outside the gene matches. Looked up from germline, CDR1 is SQVTM and CDR2 is ANQGSEA. CDR3 region: CSVGQGVYEQYF. DNA of the CDR3: TGCAGCGTCGGACAGGGGGTATACGAGCAGTACTTC.

The sample holds a few counts of this clone. This chain connects TRBV25-1 to TRBJ2-7; unclear D gene. The CDR3 length is 15 residues. V gave up 7 bases and J gave up 3 bases, with 19 bases separating them. The germline gives CDR1 MGHDK, CDR2 SYGVNS. The CDR3 region has the DNA TGTGCCAGCACTTTCCGGATAACACGGAGCTACGAGCAGTACTTC. It codes for CASTFRITRSYEQYF.